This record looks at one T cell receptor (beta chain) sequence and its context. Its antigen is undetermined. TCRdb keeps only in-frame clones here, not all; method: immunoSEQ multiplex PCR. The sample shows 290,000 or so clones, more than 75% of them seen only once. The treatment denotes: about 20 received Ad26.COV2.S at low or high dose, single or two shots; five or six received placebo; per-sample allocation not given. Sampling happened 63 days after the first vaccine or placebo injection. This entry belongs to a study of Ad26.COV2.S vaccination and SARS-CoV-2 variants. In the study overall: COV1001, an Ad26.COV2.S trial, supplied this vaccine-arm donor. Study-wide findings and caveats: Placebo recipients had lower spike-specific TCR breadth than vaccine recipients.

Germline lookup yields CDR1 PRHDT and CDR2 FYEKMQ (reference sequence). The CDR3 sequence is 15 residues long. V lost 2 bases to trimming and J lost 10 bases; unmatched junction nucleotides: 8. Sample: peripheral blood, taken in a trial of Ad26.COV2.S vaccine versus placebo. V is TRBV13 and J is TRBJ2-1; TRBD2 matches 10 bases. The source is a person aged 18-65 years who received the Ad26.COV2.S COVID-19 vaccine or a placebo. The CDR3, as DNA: TGTGCCAGCAGCTTAATGGCTAGCGGGAGTCGGGAGCAGTTCTTC. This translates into CASSLMASGSREQFF.